These 21 T cell receptor beta chains were all obtained from the same sample, sequenced in a study of blood T cells in healthy people across ages. Combining a sample-barcoded 5' primer with a J-beta primer mix, a second PCR ran for 7 to 11 cycles. TCRdb fed the 5' RACE reads into MiXCR, producing one record per CDR3 protein. The sample records around 990,000 distinct CDR3 sequences, around 25% being singletons. The same specimen was also included in a second study, on T cells of mothers and their children.

Material: blood. Source of these receptors: a girl aged 2-10 years in good health.

This clonotype was counted between two and nine times. The chain uses TRBV20-1 and TRBJ2-7; 7 nucleotides line up with TRBD2. The J segment lost 5 bases and the V segment lost 3 bases, leaving 13 bases of the junction unmatched. Germline CDR1 and CDR2: DFQATT and SNEGSKA (reference sequence). The CDR3 length is 15 residues. This CDR3 is CSARRSGTTVHEQYF. CDR3 coding DNA: TGCAGTGCTAGGCGAAGTGGGACTACCGTCCACGAGCAGTACTTC.

The table lists this clonotype with a few counts. The chain couples TRBV20-1 to TRBJ2-7; a weak D match, TRBD2 (6 bases). V was pared by 6 bases and J by 2 bases, with 17 bases between. The CDR3 length is 14 residues. Germline assignment: CDR1 DFQATT and CDR2 SNEGSKA (reference sequence). Written as DNA, the CDR3 is TGCAGTGCAAGATCTGAGCGGGCGGCCTACGAGCAGTACTTC. Its translation: CSARSERAAYEQYF.

This clonotype was observed a few times. This chain connects TRBV7-9 to TRBJ2-5, with D possibly being TRBD1 (7 bases). The last part of the DNA fits TRBJ2-7 better; the J call may be wrong. CDR1 is SEHNR and CDR2 is FQNEAQ in the germline V gene (reference sequence). This CDR3 is built from 14 residues. The CDR3 DNA follows: TGTGCCAGCAGCTTAGCAAACAGGGGAGGCGAGCAGTACTTC. Residues: CASSLANRGGEQYF.

The rearrangement joins TRBV25-1 to TRBJ2-6; TRBD1 might be the D (5 bases). The CDR3 spans 15 residues. Germline CDR1 and CDR2: MGHDK and SYGVNS. The V end was cut by 1 base, the J end by 11 bases, with 15 bases between. DNA of the CDR3: TGTGCCAGCAGTGAATTTGACAGTTCCCCTGACGTCCTGACTTTC. It specifies CASSEFDSSPDVLTF.

The genes are TRBV12-3 or TRBV12-4 and TRBJ2-1, with 7 nucleotides matching TRBD1. The ends lost 6 bases at V and 5 bases at J; junction bases unmatched: 13. The CDR3 length is 16 residues. The CDR3 bases are TGTGCCAGCAGCCGTTCTCTAGGACAGGCCAACAATGAGCAGTTCTTC. Its protein is CASSRSLGQANNEQFF.

This chain connects TRBV20-1 to TRBJ2-7; D not resolved. The CDR3 has 12 residues. V lost 3 bases to trimming and J lost 4 bases, with 10 bases between them. Germline values: CDR1 DFQATT, CDR2 SNEGSKA (reference sequence). The CDR3 reads CSASAPFYEQYF. The CDR3 DNA reads as TGCAGTGCTAGCGCCCCTTTTTACGAGCAGTACTTC.

The table lists this clonotype with a few counts. The chain combines TRBV28 with TRBJ2-5; D is possibly TRBD2 (6 bases). Trimming removed 8 bases from V and 4 bases from J, with 20 bases in between. CDR1 and CDR2 from the germline V gene are MDHEN and SYDVKM. The CDR3 has 15 residues. Here the CDR3 reads CASGLWGGSAETQYF. CDR3 nucleotides: TGTGCCAGCGGATTATGGGGAGGATCGGCAGAGACCCAGTACTTC.

This clonotype showed up just a few times. The chain combines TRBV28 with TRBJ2-7; D gene ambiguous. The CDR3 contains 13 residues. The germline gives CDR1 MDHEN, CDR2 SYDVKM. Trimming stripped 8 bases from V and 0 bases from J, with 11 bases between. CDR3 loop: CASHDPSSYEQYF. For the CDR3, the DNA is TGTGCCAGCCACGACCCCAGCTCCTACGAGCAGTACTTC.

This clonotype turned up a few times. The chain joins TRBV24-1 to TRBJ2-1; perhaps D is TRBD1 or TRBD2 (5 bases each). In germline, CDR1 is KGHDR, CDR2 SFDVKD. This CDR3 comprises 13 residues. The V end was cut by 9 bases, the J end by 7 bases, with 15 bases between. This CDR3 reads CATGTGLRNEQFF. CDR3 sequence (DNA): TGTGCCACCGGGACGGGGCTTCGTAATGAGCAGTTCTTC.

This clonotype has only a few counts. The V and J genes are TRBV6-2 or TRBV6-3 and TRBJ2-1; D is ambiguous. Germline CDR1 MNHEY, CDR2 SVGEGT. The CDR3 runs to 13 residues. Deletions cut 5 bases from V and 5 bases from J, with 10 bases between. The CDR3 DNA sequence: TGTGCCAGCAGTACCGAATGGGACAATGAGCAGTTCTTC. Residues: CASSTEWDNEQFF.

The table lists this clonotype with a few counts. The chain recombines TRBV7-9 with TRBJ2-3, with D possibly being TRBD1 (5 bases). Germline lookup yields CDR1 SEHNR and CDR2 FQNEAQ (reference sequence). This CDR3 comprises 15 residues. Trimming took off 2 bases at V and 5 bases at J, with 14 bases between the two ends. DNA for the CDR3: TGTGCCAGCAGCTTATTTTCTATGACAGAAGATACGCAGTATTTT. It specifies CASSLFSMTEDTQYF. Together with reference TRBV7-9 and TRBJ2-3, the CDR3 gives the full variable domain: DTGVSQNPRHKITKRGQNVTFRCDPISEHNRLYWYRQTLGQGPEFLTYFQNEAQLEKSRLLSDRFSAERPKGSFSTLEIQRTEQGDSAMYLCASSLFSMTEDTQYFGPGTRLTVL.

The table lists this clonotype with a count of one. An end of the junction differs from the germline gene, which may be a read error. The chain uses TRBV11-2 and TRBJ1-5; D remains unclear. The CDR3 loop spans 16 amino acids. Per the germline V gene, CDR1 is SGHAT and CDR2 is FQNNGV. CDR3 protein: CASSLNGGYSNQPQHF. The DNA for the CDR3 is TGCGCCAGCAGCTTAAACGGAGGGTATAGCAATCAGCCCCAGCATTTT.

The V and J genes are TRBV14 and TRBJ2-3, with TRBD2 identical over 7 bases. Germline CDR1 is SGHDN and CDR2 is FVKESK. Trimming took 1 base from V and 7 from J; bases not matched to a gene: 8. CDR3 length: 15 residues. The CDR3 reads CASSQVVGRMNTQYF. The CDR3 region has the DNA TGTGCCAGCAGCCAAGTGGTCGGGAGGATGAATACGCAGTATTTT.

The genes are TRBV28 and TRBJ2-7, with 7 nucleotides matching TRBD2. V dropped 2 bases and J dropped 6; count of bases not matched to a gene: 4. CDR1 MDHEN and CDR2 SYDVKM come from the germline V gene. The CDR3 is 13 amino acids. CDR3: CASSLGGEGEQYF. The CDR3 DNA sequence: TGTGCCAGCAGTTTAGGGGGGGAGGGCGAGCAGTACTTC.

The chain employs TRBV2 and TRBJ1-2; no reliable D call. The CDR3 has 14 residues. Trimming left V 3 bases short and J 0 bases short, with 8 bases between. Germline V gives CDR1 SNHLY, CDR2 FYNNEI. Here the CDR3 reads CASSDGGPNYGYTF. CDR3 DNA: TGTGCCAGCAGTGACGGCGGTCCTAACTATGGCTACACCTTC.

Note on this clonotype: Compared with germline, one end of the junction differs, possibly owing to a read error. The rearrangement uses TRBV29-1 and TRBJ1-4; 10 bases agree with TRBD1. This CDR3 contains 13 residues. Germline CDR1 SQVTM, CDR2 ANQGSEA. The CDR3 DNA follows: TGCAGCGTTAAGACAGGGGGCTTTGAAGAACTGTTTTTT. This gives the protein CSVKTGGFEELFF.

This clonotype has just one count. The V call is TRBV28, the J call TRBJ2-7, with 7 positions matching TRBD2. The end of the DNA is better explained by TRBJ2-1, so the J call may be wrong. CDR1 and CDR2 from the germline V gene are MDHEN and SYDVKM. The CDR3 loop spans 17 amino acids. CDR3 amino acids: CASRLTGTKALGNEQFF. Here the CDR3 DNA reads TGTGCCAGCAGGCTCACCGGGACTAAGGCGCTTGGGAATGAGCAGTTCTTC.

A few counts support this clonotype. The chain carries TRBV20-1 and TRBJ2-1; D gene ambiguous. CDR1 is DFQATT and CDR2 is SNEGSKA in the germline V gene (reference sequence). The CDR3 is 11 amino acids. Trimming pared 6 bases from V and 8 bases from J, leaving 11 bases between. CDR3 amino acids: CSATIYDEQFF. CDR3 DNA: TGCAGTGCGACGATTTACGATGAGCAGTTCTTC.

The chain joins TRBV7-8 to TRBJ2-3; D is perhaps TRBD1 or TRBD2 (6 bases each). Per the germline V gene, CDR1 is SGHVS and CDR2 is FQNEAQ. V was cut by 5 bases and J by 1 base, with 10 bases left in between. The CDR3 has 14 residues. This CDR3 reads CASSIRGGTDTQYF. CDR3 DNA: TGTGCCAGCAGCATTAGGGGGGGCACAGATACGCAGTATTTT.

This clonotype is medium-sized (0.01 to 0.1%) in the sample. This sequence joins TRBV5-1 and TRBJ2-1; TRBD1 matches 9 bases. In germline, CDR1 is SGHRS, CDR2 YFSETQ. V was clipped by 5 bases and J by 9 bases; unmatched bases: 6. The CDR3 is 13 residues long. CDR3 in amino acids: CASRSGTGSEQFF. The CDR3 region has the DNA TGCGCCAGCAGATCTGGGACAGGGAGTGAGCAGTTCTTC.

This clonotype was found a few times. The chain combines TRBV11-2 with TRBJ2-5; a possible D gene is TRBD2 (6 bases). Trimming shortened V by 4 bases and J by 2 bases, and 14 bases separated the two germline ends. This CDR3 has 15 residues. Looked up from germline, CDR1 is SGHAT and CDR2 is FQNNGV. CDR3 region: CASSSGGIRQETQYF. As DNA, the CDR3 is TGTGCCAGCAGCTCGGGCGGGATAAGGCAAGAGACCCAGTACTTC.